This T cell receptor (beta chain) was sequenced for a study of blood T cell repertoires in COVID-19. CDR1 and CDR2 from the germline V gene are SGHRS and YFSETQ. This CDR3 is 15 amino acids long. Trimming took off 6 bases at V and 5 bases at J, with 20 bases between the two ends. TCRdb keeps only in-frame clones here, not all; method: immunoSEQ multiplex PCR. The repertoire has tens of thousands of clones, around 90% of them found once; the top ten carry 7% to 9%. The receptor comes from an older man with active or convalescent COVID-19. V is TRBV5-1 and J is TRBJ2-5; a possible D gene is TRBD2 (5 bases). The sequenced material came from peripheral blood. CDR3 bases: TGCGCCAGCATGGAACTAGAGGTTGGGCGTGAGACCCAGTACTTC. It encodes CASMELEVGRETQYF.